This T cell receptor (beta chain) was documented in a study of shared clonotypes between healthy human individuals. Study observations and caveats: Large depth notwithstanding, sorted-subset sequencing proved incomplete by rarefaction. Estimated clonotype richness was generally higher in naive than memory subsets.

TCRdb's table, derived via immunoSEQ multiplex PCR, lists solely in-frame clones and lacks some. The data contain about 2 million clones, about 95% of them singletons. In regard to this clone: Its antigen is unknown.

CD45RO-negative, CCR7-positively selected cells formed the naive CD8 fraction, excluding terminally differentiated effector memory CD45RA+ cells. Those who donated were healthy HIV-negative adults, with no recent acute infections or vaccinations reported. Germline V gene lookup returns CDR1 MDHEN and CDR2 SYDVKM. The V segment lost 6 bases and the J segment 7 bases; nucleotides outside the gene matches: 13. This CDR3 region has 15 residues. The chain combines TRBV28 with TRBJ2-7, with 9 bases aligning to TRBD1. The receptor was derived from a man younger than 35 in good health. The sequenced sample consisted of naive CD8+ T cells sorted from blood. The CDR3 here is CASRHFIQGAGEQYF. CDR3 bases: TGTGCCAGCAGACACTTTATACAGGGGGCGGGGGAGCAGTACTTC.